The entry that follows covers one TCR beta chain sequence. Its antigen is unknown. These data originate in a study of cytomegalovirus exposure and HLA in healthy donors. General observations from the study: In vitro checks showed that a few CMV-associated chains really do target CMV antigens. Both high specificity and high sensitivity reportedly marked the classifier's diagnosis of cytomegalovirus status.

The table came from immunoSEQ multiplex PCR; TCRdb's copy has only in-frame clones and leaves some out. The table includes 200,000 to 250,000 clones, 83% detected once. The CDR3 extends over 16 amino acids. V lost 4 bases to trimming and J lost 2 bases; unmatched junction nucleotides: 10. The germline V gene has CDR1 GTSNPN and CDR2 SVGIG (reference sequence). The sequenced sample consisted of PBMCs. The TCR sequence derives from a woman aged 18-35 years in good health and CMV-seronegative. The chain uses TRBV30 and TRBJ2-1; 8 nucleotides match TRBD1. The CDR3 reads CAWKGPRTGPYNEQFF. DNA for the CDR3: TGTGCCTGGAAGGGTCCCAGGACAGGGCCCTACAATGAGCAGTTCTTC.